A selection of T cell receptor beta chains follows, all from one sample in a study of cytomegalovirus exposure and HLA in healthy donors. Only in-frame clones appear in the TCRdb table, and some are missing; sequencing was by immunoSEQ multiplex PCR. The sample carries 100,000 to 150,000 clones, 75% to 85% recorded once. Sequencing used PBMCs. The receptors derive from a woman aged 50 to 60 in good health and CMV-seropositive. The CDR3 runs from the conserved cysteine through the conserved F or W. The D gene is left open where the match is weak. Rows may omit the clone size; those that give it use once, few, many or a size class.

TRBJ2-7	TRBD2	.	TRBV6-5	CASRAGFNEQYF	TGTGCCAGCAGAGCGGGATTCAACGAGCAGTACTTC
TRBJ2-1	TRBD2	.	TRBV29-1	CSVERAGVGNEQFF	TGCAGCGTTGAAAGGGCGGGAGTTGGCAATGAGCAGTTCTTC
TRBJ2-1	.	.	TRBV6-5	CASSYSASNEQFF	TGTGCCAGCAGTTACTCGGCTAGCAATGAGCAGTTCTTC
TRBJ2-7	TRBD2	.	TRBV18	CASSPQRGRAPYEQYF	TGTGCCAGCTCACCGCAGCGGGGGCGCGCCCCCTACGAGCAGTACTTC
TRBJ2-7	.	few	TRBV7-8	CASSLVQGEQYF	TGTGCCAGCAGCTTAGTACAGGGCGAGCAGTACTTC
TRBJ1-1	TRBD1	few	TRBV7-9	CASRTGTGVKNTEAFF	TGTGCCAGCAGGACCGGGACAGGTGTTAAGAACACTGAAGCTTTCTTT
TRBJ2-1	.	.	TRBV7-2	CASSLSPYNEQFF	TGTGCCAGCAGCTTGAGTCCTTACAATGAGCAGTTCTTC
TRBJ2-7	.	once	TRBV25-1	CASSEWAGTRSYEQYF	TGTGCCAGCAGTGAATGGGCAGGGACTCGGTCCTACGAGCAGTACTTC
TRBJ1-4	TRBD1	few	TRBV7-9	CASSLKGAANEKLFF	TGTGCCAGCAGCTTAAAGGGGGCAGCTAATGAAAAACTGTTTTTT
TRBJ1-2	TRBD1	.	TRBV19	CASSMGQGAYGYTF	TGTGCCAGTAGTATGGGACAGGGGGCCTATGGCTACACCTTC
TRBJ2-1	.	.	TRBV6-1	CASSQWGAYNEQFF	TGTGCCAGCAGCCAGTGGGGGGCCTACAATGAGCAGTTCTTC
TRBJ2-7	TRBD1	.	TRBV25-1	CASRGTGWEQYF	TGTGCCAGCAGAGGGACAGGCTGGGAGCAGTACTTC
TRBJ1-5	TRBD1	many	TRBV5-1	CASSLSPTGDWPQHF	TGCGCCAGCAGCTTGAGTCCGACAGGGGATTGGCCCCAGCATTTT
TRBJ1-1	.	.	TRBV5-1	CASSPIGGGNTEAFF	TGCGCCAGCAGCCCGATTGGGGGGGGGAACACTGAAGCTTTCTTT
TRBJ2-5	.	.	TRBV7-2	CASGTSKTQYF	TGTGCCAGCGGCACTAGCAAGACCCAGTACTTC
TRBJ2-5	TRBD1	once	TRBV7-6	CASSSRTGGRETQYF	TGTGCCAGCAGCTCACGGACAGGGGGACGAGAGACCCAGTACTTC
TRBJ2-5	TRBD2	.	TRBV5-1	CASSPGTSVSETQYF	TGCGCCAGCAGCCCCGGGACTAGCGTGAGTGAGACCCAGTACTTC